This T cell receptor (beta chain) was recorded in a study of blood T cells in healthy people across ages. Next came a second PCR, run for about 7 to 12 cycles, which used a sample-barcoded 5' primer along with a J-beta primer mix. TCRdb independently ran MiXCR on the 5' RACE reads; one entry per CDR3 protein. Of fewer than 800,000 distinct CDR3 sequences listed, around 49% were seen once; the top ten hold 30% to 40%. Findings of the study overall: Significant beta diversity loss was already apparent by age around 40, declining roughly linearly.

Concerning this clonotype itself: Its antigen is undetermined.

Germline values: CDR1 DFQATT, CDR2 SNEGSKA (reference sequence). V lost 0 bases and J lost 4; bases outside the gene matches: 2. This CDR3 is 14 amino acids long. The sample comprised blood. The sequence came from a woman aged 55-69 years in good health. The V call is TRBV20-1, the J call TRBJ2-5, with 10 nucleotides matching TRBD2. As DNA, the CDR3 is TGCAGTGCTAGAGATACTAGCGGGACAGAGACCCAGTACTTC. This encodes CSARDTSGTETQYF.